A single sample gave rise to the 25 T cell receptor beta chains below, sequenced in a study of T-cell reconstitution after alpha-beta-depleted transplantation in children. Preparation of the TCRbeta library was carried out with unique molecular identifiers. In TCRdb, the PCR reads were re-called with MiXCR into one record per CDR3 protein. The data show around 960,000 distinct CDR3 sequences, with roughly 29% seen just once and over 25% held by the top ten. Here the sequenced sample was PBMCs, mostly from graft donor cells, taken 360 days after TCRalphabeta/CD19-depleted stem cell transplant. The receptors were sampled from a boy under two years old who had a stem cell transplant for SCID, so the T cells may come from the graft donor.

This clonotype was counted at least ten times. The chain's CDR3 is CASSQQGTFHEQYF. The CDR3 DNA follows: TGTGCCAGCAGCCAACAGGGGACTTTCCACGAGCAGTACTTC. The chain combines TRBV7-9 with TRBJ2-7; weak D call: TRBD1 (7 bases). V lost 5 bases, J lost 5 bases, and 16 bases lay in between. Germline V lookup: CDR1 SEHNR, CDR2 FQNEAQ (reference sequence). There are 14 residues in the CDR3.

The chain employs TRBV2 and TRBJ2-5, with D hard to call. V shed 6 bases and J shed 4 bases, with 24 bases lying between them. CDR3 length equals 17 residues. Germline V gives CDR1 SNHLY, CDR2 FYNNEI. CDR3 in DNA: TGTGCCAGCAGCGGGCGATCCCTGCGGCCCTCGGTAGAGACCCAGTACTTC. Translating it yields CASSGRSLRPSVETQYF.

The V call is TRBV7-2, the J call TRBJ1-5; perhaps TRBD1 as D (5 bases). The germline CDR1 and CDR2 sequences are SGHTA and FQGNSA. V dropped 5 bases and J dropped 8 bases, with 16 bases sitting between them. This CDR3 is 14 amino acids long. CDR3 region: CASSPRGGGEPQHF. CDR3 in DNA: TGTGCCAGCAGCCCCCGCGGGGGAGGTGAGCCCCAGCATTTT.

This sequence joins TRBV4-3 and TRBJ2-1; D unclear. This CDR3 contains 15 residues. Trimming pared 3 bases from V and 8 bases from J, leaving 17 bases between. CDR1 and CDR2 (germline): LGHNA, YSLEER. The CDR3 loop reads CASSHLDGDGDEQFF. The CDR3 coding sequence is TGCGCCAGCAGCCACTTGGACGGCGATGGGGATGAGCAGTTCTTC.

J is TRBJ2-7 and V is TRBV5-6; D uncertain. Germline V gene lookup returns CDR1 SGHDT and CDR2 YYEEEE. Trimming took 4 bases from V and 0 from J, leaving 17 bases between them. The CDR3 runs to 16 residues. The chain's CDR3 is CASSRRASFSSYEQYF. As DNA, the CDR3 is TGTGCCAGCAGCCGCAGAGCATCCTTTAGCTCCTACGAGCAGTACTTC.

This rearrangement joins TRBV27 to TRBJ1-1, with D uncertain. Trimming shortened V by 6 bases and J by 5 bases, and 10 bases separated the two germline ends. Germline-derived CDR1 and CDR2 are MNHEY and SMNVEV (reference sequence). This CDR3 is built from 12 residues. The CDR3: CASSSAATEAFF. The CDR3 region has the DNA TGTGCCAGCAGCTCGGCGGCGACTGAAGCTTTCTTT.

The chain employs TRBV20-1 and TRBJ2-1; D may be TRBD2 (7 bases). CDR3 length: 17 amino acids. Trimming took 3 bases from V and 8 from J, leaving 26 bases between them. CDR1 is DFQATT, CDR2 SNEGSKA, per germline (reference sequence). The CDR3 spells CSARDPFSWGGPDEQFF. CDR3 nucleotides: TGCAGTGCTAGGGACCCTTTTAGTTGGGGGGGCCCCGATGAGCAGTTCTTC.

This CDR3 reads CASSKRTGEETQYF. The CDR3 DNA is TGCGCCAGCAGCAAGCGGACAGGGGAGGAGACCCAGTACTTC. The chain links TRBV4-1 to TRBJ2-5, with 9 nucleotides matching TRBD1. The CDR3 is 14 residues long. Germline V gene data show CDR1 as MGHRA and CDR2 as YSYEKL. After removal of 5 bases from V and 5 bases from J, the junction contained 6 bases not matched to a gene.

The V gene is TRBV20-1, the J gene TRBJ2-7, with 8 bases aligning to TRBD1. Germline V gene sequence: CDR1 DFQATT, CDR2 SNEGSKA (reference sequence). This CDR3 comprises 14 residues. Germline trimming cut 6 bases from V and 1 base from J; bases unmatched to any gene: 8. CDR3 sequence reads: CSASTRDRSYEQYF. The CDR3 DNA is TGCAGTGCCTCAACCCGGGACAGGTCCTACGAGCAGTACTTC.

This clonotype was observed a handful of times. This rearrangement joins TRBV29-1 to TRBJ1-2, with no clear D. CDR3 size: 10 residues. Trimming took off 7 bases at V and 8 bases at J, with 11 bases between the two ends. Germline CDR1 is SQVTM and CDR2 is ANQGSEA. CDR3 DNA sequence: TGCAGCGCAGGACGAGGGGGCTACACCTTC. It yields the protein CSAGRGGYTF.

This clonotype was counted only a few times. The chain has TRBV7-3 and TRBJ1-5, with 7 bases identical to TRBD1. J was trimmed by 5 bases and V by 4 bases; bases with no gene match: 5. This CDR3 region has 14 residues. The germline V gene has CDR1 SGHTA and CDR2 FQGTGA. CDR3 coding DNA: TGTGCCAGCAGCTCCACAGGGGTGGATCAGCCCCAGCATTTT. This codes for CASSSTGVDQPQHF.

This clonotype was observed a few times. CDR3 amino acids: CASSFPSGGAGTDTQYF. The CDR3 DNA follows: TGTGCCAGCAGCTTCCCTAGCGGGGGGGCGGGGACAGATACGCAGTATTTT. This chain links TRBV5-6 with TRBJ2-3; 12 nucleotides line up with TRBD2. CDR3 length equals 17 residues. The germline gives CDR1 SGHDT, CDR2 YYEEEE. V lost 2 bases, J lost 3 bases, and 7 bases stayed unmatched.

V usage is TRBV2 and J usage is TRBJ2-2; tentatively, D is TRBD1 (7 bases). Germline V gene lookup returns CDR1 SNHLY and CDR2 FYNNEI. The V gene lost 8 bases and the J gene lost 4 bases, with 14 bases spanning the gap. The CDR3 loop spans 14 amino acids. The CDR3 protein is CASGGTELTGELFF. The CDR3 region has the DNA TGTGCCAGCGGGGGGACAGAGCTCACCGGGGAGCTGTTTTTT.

The CDR3 sequence: CASSLGLAGGFTDTQYF. CDR3 in DNA: TGTGCCAGCAGCTTAGGTCTGGCGGGGGGGTTCACAGATACGCAGTATTTT. The rearrangement links TRBV11-2 to TRBJ2-3, with 9 positions matching TRBD2. Germline V CDR1 and CDR2: SGHAT, FQNNGV. The V and J ends lost 1 base and 2 bases, in that order; junction bases with no gene match: 7. The CDR3 totals 17 residues.

There are a few counts of this clonotype. This chain links TRBV3-1 with TRBJ1-1; tentative D call: TRBD1 (5 bases). V was trimmed by 4 bases and J by 5 bases, leaving 17 bases between them. CDR1 and CDR2 (germline): LGHDT, YNNKEL (reference sequence). The CDR3 consists of 15 residues. This CDR3 reads CASSRSGTGRTEAFF. The CDR3 bases are TGTGCCAGCAGCCGTTCCGGGACGGGTAGGACTGAAGCTTTCTTT.

In its sample, this clonotype was seen a few times. This chain uses TRBV11-2 with TRBJ2-7, with TRBD1 matching 11 bases. Germline-derived CDR1 and CDR2 are SGHAT and FQNNGV. The CDR3 runs 15 residues. After removal of 1 base from V and 6 bases from J, the junction contained 5 bases not matched to a gene. The CDR3 loop reads CASSLGGTGGIEQYF. CDR3 in DNA: TGTGCCAGCAGCTTAGGCGGGACAGGGGGGATCGAGCAGTACTTC. The whole variable domain, remainder taken from reference TRBV11-2 and TRBJ2-7, is EAGVAQSPRYKIIEKRQSVAFWCNPISGHATLYWYQQILGQGPKLLIQFQNNGVVDDSQLPKDRFSAERLKGVDSTLKIQPAKLEDSAVYLCASSLGGTGGIEQYFGPGTRLTVT.

The V call is TRBV15, the J call TRBJ2-4, with D perhaps matching TRBD1 or TRBD2 (6 bases each). Trimming removed 0 bases at V and 3 bases at J, with 18 bases between. The CDR3 sequence is 18 residues long. Germline loops: CDR1 LNHNV, CDR2 YYDKDF (reference sequence). CDR3 bases: TGTGCCACCAGCAGAGAACGAATGGGACAAGCGGGCAAAAACATTCAGTACTTC. This encodes CATSRERMGQAGKNIQYF. The full variable domain, its missing parts supplied by reference TRBV15 and TRBJ2-4, is DAMVIQNPRYQVTQFGKPVTLSCSQTLNHNVMYWYQQKSSQAPKLLFHYYDKDFNNEADTPDNFQSRRPNTSFCFLDIRSPGLGDTAMYLCATSRERMGQAGKNIQYFGAGTRLSVL.

The chain has TRBV5-6 and TRBJ2-7, with 8 bases that match TRBD1. Trimming removed 0 bases from V and 3 bases from J; junction bases left unmatched: 8. CDR1 is SGHDT, CDR2 YYEEEE, per germline. This CDR3 comprises 16 residues. The CDR3 spells CASSLGGSGQVYEQYF. The CDR3 DNA reads TGTGCCAGCAGCTTGGGAGGGTCGGGACAGGTCTACGAGCAGTACTTC.

This clonotype appeared a single time. The chain links TRBV10-3 to TRBJ2-7; 7 bases are a match to TRBD1. Germline V gene data show CDR1 as ENHRY and CDR2 as SYGVKD. CDR3 length: 13 amino acids. V lost 7 bases to trimming and J lost 4 bases; unmatched junction nucleotides: 7. CDR3 residues: CAITPGQTYEQYF. CDR3 nucleotides: TGTGCCATCACTCCGGGACAGACATACGAGCAGTACTTC.

CDR3 sequence: CASSQDPRRGTDTQYF. In nucleotides, the CDR3 is TGTGCCAGCAGCCAAGACCCTCGGCGGGGGACAGATACGCAGTATTTT. The chain is built from TRBV4-2 and TRBJ2-3; 7 positions agree with TRBD2. J gave up 3 bases and V 0 bases, and 6 bases lay outside the gene matches. The CDR3 has 16 amino acids. Germline assignment: CDR1 LGHNA and CDR2 YNFKEQ.

This clonotype was recorded a few times. This chain links TRBV12-3 or TRBV12-4 with TRBJ1-5; D unresolved. Trimming took off 3 bases at V and 0 bases at J, with 9 bases between the two ends. The CDR3 extends over 15 amino acids. CDR3 nucleotides: TGTGCCAGCAGTTTCCGGGCTAATAGCAATCAGCCCCAGCATTTT. Translated, it gives CASSFRANSNQPQHF.

The sample holds a few counts of this clonotype. The chain recombines TRBV7-2 with TRBJ2-3; D call uncertain. This CDR3 spans 14 amino acids. Germline values: CDR1 SGHTA, CDR2 FQGNSA. Deletions cut 4 bases from V and 2 bases from J, with 10 bases between. Here the CDR3 DNA reads TGTGCCAGCAGCTGGGATGCAGACACAGATACGCAGTATTTT. Protein: CASSWDADTDTQYF.

In its sample, this clonotype was seen a few times. This chain joins TRBV7-9 and TRBJ1-4, with TRBD1 matching over 7 bases. This CDR3 region has 14 residues. J lost 7 bases, V lost 5 bases, and 7 bases had no gene match. Looked up from germline, CDR1 is SEHNR and CDR2 is FQNEAQ (reference sequence). The CDR3 DNA follows: TGTGCCAGCAGCGAACAGGGGACATCTGAAAAACTGTTTTTT. It translates to CASSEQGTSEKLFF.

The chain couples TRBV10-3 to TRBJ2-5; a weak D match, TRBD1 (6 bases). The germline V gene encodes CDR1 ENHRY and CDR2 SYGVKD. This CDR3 comprises 13 residues. The germline V and J ends were trimmed by 8 bases and 4 bases, with 14 bases remaining between them. The chain's CDR3 is CAIGNRVGETQYF. The CDR3 coding sequence is TGTGCCATCGGGAACAGGGTTGGAGAGACCCAGTACTTC.

This chain joins TRBV27 and TRBJ2-7; TRBD2 is a possible D gene (7 bases). With 6 bases removed from V and 0 bases from J, the gap between germline ends came to 15 bases. The CDR3 has 15 amino acids. Looked up from germline, CDR1 is MNHEY and CDR2 is SMNVEV (reference sequence). CDR3 DNA: TGTGCCAGCAGCACGCGGGGGCAGAGCTCCTACGAGCAGTACTTC. Its protein product is CASSTRGQSSYEQYF.